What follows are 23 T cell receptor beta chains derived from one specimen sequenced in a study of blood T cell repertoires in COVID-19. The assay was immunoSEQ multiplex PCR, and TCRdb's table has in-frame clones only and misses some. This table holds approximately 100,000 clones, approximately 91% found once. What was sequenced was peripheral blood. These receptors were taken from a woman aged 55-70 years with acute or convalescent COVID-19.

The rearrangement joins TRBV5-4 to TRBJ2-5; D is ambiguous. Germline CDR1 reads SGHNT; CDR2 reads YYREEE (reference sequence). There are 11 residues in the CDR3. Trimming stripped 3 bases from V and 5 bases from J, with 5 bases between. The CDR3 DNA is TGTGCCAGCAGCTCGTATGAGACCCAGTACTTC. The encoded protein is CASSSYETQYF.

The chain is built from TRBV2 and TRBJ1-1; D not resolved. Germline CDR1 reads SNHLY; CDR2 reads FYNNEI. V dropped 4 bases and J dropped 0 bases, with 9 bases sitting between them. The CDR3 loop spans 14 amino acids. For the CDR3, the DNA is TGTGCCAGCAGTGCCGAGATCATGAACACTGAAGCTTTCTTT. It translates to CASSAEIMNTEAFF.

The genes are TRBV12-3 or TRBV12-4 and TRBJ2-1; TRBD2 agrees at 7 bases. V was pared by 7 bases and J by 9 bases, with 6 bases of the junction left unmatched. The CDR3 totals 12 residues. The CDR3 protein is CASTRSGGEQFF. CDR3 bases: TGTGCCAGCACCCGATCGGGGGGTGAGCAGTTCTTC.

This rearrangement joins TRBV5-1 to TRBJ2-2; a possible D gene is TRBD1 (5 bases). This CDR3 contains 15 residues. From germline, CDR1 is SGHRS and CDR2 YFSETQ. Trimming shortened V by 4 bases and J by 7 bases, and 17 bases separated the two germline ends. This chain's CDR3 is CASSPLGRAVGELFF. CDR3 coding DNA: TGCGCCAGCAGCCCACTGGGGCGAGCCGTCGGGGAGCTGTTTTTT.

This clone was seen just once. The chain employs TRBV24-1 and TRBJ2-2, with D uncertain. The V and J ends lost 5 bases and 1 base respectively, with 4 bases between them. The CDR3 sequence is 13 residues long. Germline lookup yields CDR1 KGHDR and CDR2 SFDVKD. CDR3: CATSAGNTGELFF. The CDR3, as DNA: TGTGCCACCAGTGCAGGGAACACCGGGGAGCTGTTTTTT.

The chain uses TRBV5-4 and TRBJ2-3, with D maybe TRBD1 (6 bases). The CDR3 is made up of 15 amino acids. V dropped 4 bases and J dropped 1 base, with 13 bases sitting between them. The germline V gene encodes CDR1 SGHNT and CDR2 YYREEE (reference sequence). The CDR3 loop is CASSPPGAGTDTQYF. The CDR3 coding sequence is TGTGCCAGCAGCCCCCCAGGGGCCGGCACAGATACGCAGTATTTT.

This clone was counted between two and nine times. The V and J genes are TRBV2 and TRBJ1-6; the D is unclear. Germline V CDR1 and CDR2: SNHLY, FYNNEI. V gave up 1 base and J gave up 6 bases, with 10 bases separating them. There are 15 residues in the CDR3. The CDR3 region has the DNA TGTGCCAGCAGTGAAGGTGGCCCAACTAATTCACCCCTCCACTTT. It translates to CASSEGGPTNSPLHF.

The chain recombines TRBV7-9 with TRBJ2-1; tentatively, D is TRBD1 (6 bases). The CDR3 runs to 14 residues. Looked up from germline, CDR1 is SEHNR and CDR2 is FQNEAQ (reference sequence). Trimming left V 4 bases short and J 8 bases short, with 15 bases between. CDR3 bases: TGTGCCAGCAGCTACAGGGTTACCTGGGATGAGCAGTTCTTC. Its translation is CASSYRVTWDEQFF.

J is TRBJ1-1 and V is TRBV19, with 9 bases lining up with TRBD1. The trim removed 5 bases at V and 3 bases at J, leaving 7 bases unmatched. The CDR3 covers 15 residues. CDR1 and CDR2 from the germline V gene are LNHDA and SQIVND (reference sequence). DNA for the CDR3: TGTGCCAGTAGTGCTGACAGGGGGTCACACACTGAAGCTTTCTTT. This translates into CASSADRGSHTEAFF. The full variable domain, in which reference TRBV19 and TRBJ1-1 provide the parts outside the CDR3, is DGGITQSPKYLFRKEGQNVTLSCEQNLNHDAMYWYRQDPGQGLRLIYYSQIVNDFQKGDIAEGYSVSREKKESFPLTVTSAQKNPTAFYLCASSADRGSHTEAFFGQGTRLTVV.

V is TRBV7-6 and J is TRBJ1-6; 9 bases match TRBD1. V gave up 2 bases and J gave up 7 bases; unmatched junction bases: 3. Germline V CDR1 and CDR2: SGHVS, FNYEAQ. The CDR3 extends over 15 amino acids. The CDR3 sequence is CASSLIQGANSPLHF. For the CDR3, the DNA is TGTGCCAGCAGCTTAATACAGGGGGCCAATTCACCCCTCCACTTT.

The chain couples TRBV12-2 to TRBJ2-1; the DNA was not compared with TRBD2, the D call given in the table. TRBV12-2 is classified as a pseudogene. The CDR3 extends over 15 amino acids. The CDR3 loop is CASRMGLAGRNEQFF. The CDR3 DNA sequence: TGTGCAAGTCGCATGGGACTAGCGGGGAGGAATGAGCAGTTCTTC.

CDR3 region: CASSDKGLAGGGETQYF. The CDR3 DNA sequence: TGTGCCAGCAGTGATAAGGGACTAGCGGGAGGAGGGGAGACCCAGTACTTC. The chain has TRBV27 and TRBJ2-5; 15 nucleotides line up with TRBD2. Trimming at V came to 5 bases and at J to 5 bases, leaving 9 bases not matched to a gene. Germline V gives CDR1 MNHEY, CDR2 SMNVEV (reference sequence). This CDR3 contains 17 residues.

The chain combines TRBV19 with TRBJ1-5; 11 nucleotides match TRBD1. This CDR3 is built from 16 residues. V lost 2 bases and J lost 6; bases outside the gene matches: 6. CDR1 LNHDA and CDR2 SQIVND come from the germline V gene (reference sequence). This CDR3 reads CASSILGTGGFQPQHF. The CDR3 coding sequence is TGTGCCAGTAGTATACTGGGGACAGGGGGTTTTCAGCCCCAGCATTTT.

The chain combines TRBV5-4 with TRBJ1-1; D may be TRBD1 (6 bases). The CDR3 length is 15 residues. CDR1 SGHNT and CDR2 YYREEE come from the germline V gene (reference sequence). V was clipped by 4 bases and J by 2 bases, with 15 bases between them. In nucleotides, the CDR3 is TGTGCCAGCAGCGTACGCGGGGGGCGAAACACTGAAGCTTTCTTT. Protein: CASSVRGGRNTEAFF. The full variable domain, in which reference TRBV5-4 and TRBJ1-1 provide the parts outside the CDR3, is ETGVTQSPTHLIKTRGQQVTLRCSSQSGHNTVSWYQQALGQGPQFIFQYYREEENGRGNFPPRFSGLQFPNYSSELNVNALELDDSALYLCASSVRGGRNTEAFFGQGTRLTVV.

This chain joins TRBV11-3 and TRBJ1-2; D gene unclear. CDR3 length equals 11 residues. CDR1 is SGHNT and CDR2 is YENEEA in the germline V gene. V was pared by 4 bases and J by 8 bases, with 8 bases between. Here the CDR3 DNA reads TGTGCCAGCAGCTCCTGGAGGGGCTACACCTTC. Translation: CASSSWRGYTF.

DNA for the CDR3: TGCAGCGTTGACATCGGGACAGGGGGTATAGCTAACTATGGCTACACCTTC. It translates to CSVDIGTGGIANYGYTF. This sequence joins TRBV29-1 and TRBJ1-2; TRBD1 matches 11 bases. The CDR3 sequence is 17 residues long. CDR1 is SQVTM, CDR2 ANQGSEA, per germline. Germline trimming cut 3 bases from V and 0 bases from J; bases unmatched to any gene: 9.

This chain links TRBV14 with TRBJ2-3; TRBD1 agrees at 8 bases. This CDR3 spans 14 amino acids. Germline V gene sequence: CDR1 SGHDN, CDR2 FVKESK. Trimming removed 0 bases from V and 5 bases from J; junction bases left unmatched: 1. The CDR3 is CASSQDRGLDTQYF. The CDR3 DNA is TGTGCCAGCAGCCAAGACAGGGGGCTAGATACGCAGTATTTT.

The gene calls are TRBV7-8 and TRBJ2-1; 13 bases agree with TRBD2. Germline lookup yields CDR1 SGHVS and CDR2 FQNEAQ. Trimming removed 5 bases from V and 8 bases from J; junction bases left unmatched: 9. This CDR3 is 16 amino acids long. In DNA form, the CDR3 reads TGTGCCAGCAGCGTCACCGGGACTAGCGGGATTTATGAGCAGTTCTTC. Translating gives CASSVTGTSGIYEQFF.

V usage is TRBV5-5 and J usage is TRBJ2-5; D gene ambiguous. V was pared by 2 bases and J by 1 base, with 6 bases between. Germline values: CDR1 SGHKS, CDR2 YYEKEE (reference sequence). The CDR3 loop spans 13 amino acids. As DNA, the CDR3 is TGTGCCAGCAGCTTTTGGGCCCAAGAGACCCAGTACTTC. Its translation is CASSFWAQETQYF. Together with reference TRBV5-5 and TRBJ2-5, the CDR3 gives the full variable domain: DAGVTQSPTHLIKTRGQQVTLRCSPISGHKSVSWYQQVLGQGPQFIFQYYEKEERGRGNFPDRFSARQFPNYSSELNVNALLLGDSALYLCASSFWAQETQYFGPGTRLLVL.

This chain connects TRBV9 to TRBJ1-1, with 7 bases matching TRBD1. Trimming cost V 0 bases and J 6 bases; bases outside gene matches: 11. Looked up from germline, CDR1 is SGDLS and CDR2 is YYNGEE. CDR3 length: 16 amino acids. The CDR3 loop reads CASSVVSTGYGAEAFF. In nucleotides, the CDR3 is TGTGCCAGCAGCGTAGTGTCGACAGGGTATGGCGCTGAAGCTTTCTTT.

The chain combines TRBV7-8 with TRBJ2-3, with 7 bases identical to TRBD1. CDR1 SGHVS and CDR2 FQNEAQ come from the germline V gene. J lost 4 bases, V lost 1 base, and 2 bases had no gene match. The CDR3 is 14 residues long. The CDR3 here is CASSLVGGPDTQYF. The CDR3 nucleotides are TGTGCCAGCAGCTTAGTAGGGGGCCCAGATACGCAGTATTTT.

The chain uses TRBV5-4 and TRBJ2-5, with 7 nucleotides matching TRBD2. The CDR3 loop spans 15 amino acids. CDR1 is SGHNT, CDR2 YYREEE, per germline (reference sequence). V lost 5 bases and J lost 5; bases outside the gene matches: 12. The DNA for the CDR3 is TGTGCCAGCAGTAAGGCTAGCGGTTCTCGGGAGACCCAGTACTTC. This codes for CASSKASGSRETQYF.

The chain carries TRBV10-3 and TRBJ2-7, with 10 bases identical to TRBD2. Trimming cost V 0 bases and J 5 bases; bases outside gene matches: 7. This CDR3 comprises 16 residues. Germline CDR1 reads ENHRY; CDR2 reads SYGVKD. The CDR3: CAISESGGLARHEQYF. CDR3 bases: TGTGCCATCAGTGAGTCGGGGGGACTAGCGCGACACGAGCAGTACTTC.